This T cell receptor beta chain was recovered during a study of OX40 agonist ivuxolimab in advanced cancers. The repertoire was sequenced with immunoSEQ multiplex PCR; TCRdb's copy has only in-frame clones and lacks some. The sample carries tens of thousands of clones, 85% to 90% recorded once. This clone was counted once. Per the germline V gene, CDR1 is MNHEY and CDR2 is SVGAGI. The V end lost 6 bases, the J end lost 9 bases, and 21 bases lay between the germline ends. The CDR3 extends over 15 amino acids. The receptor was isolated from an adult with an advanced solid tumor such as melanoma, head and neck, liver or kidney cancer. This sample comprised CD4+ or CD8+ T cells sorted from blood, obtained in a trial of the OX40 agonist ivuxolimab. V is TRBV6-5 and J is TRBJ1-5; possibly TRBD1 for D (5 bases). CDR3 amino acids: CASSRRGPLSMPQHF. The CDR3 DNA sequence: TGTGCCAGCAGCCGTCGGGGACCGCTATCAATGCCCCAGCATTTT.